These T cell receptor beta chains were read from a single sample in a study of identical twins. From the 5' RACE reads, TCRdb called clonotypes with MiXCR, one entry per CDR3 protein. The data contain approximately 700,000 distinct CDR3 sequences, around a sixth of them singletons. These same data were also listed under a study on T cells expressing NK-cell markers.

The sequenced material came from PBMCs. The receptors come from a woman aged 18-30 years in good health. Each CDR3 is given with its conserved first and last residue. D genes are given only for firm matches. Size values are once, few and many counts, or a class for expanded clones, and some rows have none.

d_call: -; j_call: TRBJ1-3; clone_size: -; v_call: TRBV12-3/TRBV12-4; cdr3_nt: TGTGCCAGCAGTTTAAGCCAAATGTCTGGAAACACCATATATTTT; cdr3_aa: CASSLSQMSGNTIYF
d_call: -; j_call: TRBJ2-2; clone_size: few; v_call: TRBV3-1; cdr3_nt: TGTGCCAGCAGCCTCCTATCACGTCCCGACGGGGAGCTGTTTTTT; cdr3_aa: CASSLLSRPDGELFF
d_call: TRBD2; j_call: TRBJ2-3; clone_size: -; v_call: TRBV20-1; cdr3_nt: TGCAGTGCCATAGGACTAGCGGGAGTGACAGATACGCAGTATTTT; cdr3_aa: CSAIGLAGVTDTQYF
d_call: -; j_call: TRBJ2-2; clone_size: few; v_call: TRBV28; cdr3_nt: TGTGCCAGCAGTTTCTCCGACCGTGGCGGGGAGCTGTTTTTT; cdr3_aa: CASSFSDRGGELFF
d_call: -; j_call: TRBJ2-4; clone_size: -; v_call: TRBV13; cdr3_nt: TGTGCCAGCAGCTTTTTGAAAGGGTTTGAAAACATTCAGTACTTC; cdr3_aa: CASSFLKGFENIQYF
d_call: TRBD1; j_call: TRBJ2-5; clone_size: -; v_call: TRBV10-3; cdr3_nt: TGTGCCATCAGCGGGACAGGAGAGACCCAGTACTTC; cdr3_aa: CAISGTGETQYF
d_call: TRBD1; j_call: TRBJ1-5; clone_size: -; v_call: TRBV10-3; cdr3_nt: TGTGCCACCAGGGACAGGGGGCGCGGCAATCAGCCCCAGCATTTT; cdr3_aa: CATRDRGRGNQPQHF
d_call: TRBD1; j_call: TRBJ2-5; clone_size: few; v_call: TRBV6-1; cdr3_nt: TGTGCCAGCAGTGCGGACTTCGCGACAGGGGGCACGGAGACCCAGTACTTC; cdr3_aa: CASSADFATGGTETQYF
d_call: -; j_call: TRBJ2-1; clone_size: -; v_call: TRBV4-2; cdr3_nt: TGTGCCAGCAGCCAAGATCAGCTCGGGGGTGAGCAGTTCTTC; cdr3_aa: CASSQDQLGGEQFF
d_call: -; j_call: TRBJ2-7; clone_size: -; v_call: TRBV9; cdr3_nt: TGTGCCAGCAGCGTCACAGCCCAAGGGCCCGCCGAGCAGTACTTC; cdr3_aa: CASSVTAQGPAEQYF
d_call: -; j_call: TRBJ1-1; clone_size: few; v_call: TRBV5-1; cdr3_nt: TGCGCCAGCAGCTTGGAAACCCCGAACACTGAAGCTTTCTTT; cdr3_aa: CASSLETPNTEAFF
d_call: -; j_call: TRBJ1-1; clone_size: -; v_call: TRBV24-1; cdr3_nt: TGTGCCACCAGCGGGAACACTGAAGCTTTCTTT; cdr3_aa: CATSGNTEAFF
d_call: -; j_call: TRBJ2-7; clone_size: -; v_call: TRBV11-2; cdr3_nt: TGTGCCAGCAGCTACGGTGGGACATACTCCTACGAGCAGTACTTC; cdr3_aa: CASSYGGTYSYEQYF
d_call: -; j_call: TRBJ2-7; clone_size: -; v_call: TRBV11-3; cdr3_nt: TGTGCCAGCACCACCTCCGGAGTAGGCGAGCAGTACTTC; cdr3_aa: CASTTSGVGEQYF
d_call: TRBD2; j_call: TRBJ2-3; clone_size: few; v_call: TRBV5-1; cdr3_nt: TGCGCCAGCTCCGAGACTAGCGGGGTCACAGATACGCAGTATTTT; cdr3_aa: CASSETSGVTDTQYF
d_call: -; j_call: TRBJ2-2; clone_size: -; v_call: TRBV27; cdr3_nt: TGTGCCAGCAGTTTATCCCGACCGGCCCGCGGGGAGCTGTTTTTT; cdr3_aa: CASSLSRPARGELFF
d_call: -; j_call: TRBJ2-3; clone_size: few; v_call: TRBV29-1; cdr3_nt: TGCAGCGTTGTGGTGGTTAGCACAGATACGCAGTATTTT; cdr3_aa: CSVVVVSTDTQYF
d_call: TRBD2; j_call: TRBJ2-3; clone_size: -; v_call: TRBV29-1; cdr3_nt: TGCAGCGTTTATGGGACTAGCGGGGGGCCTGTAGATACGCAGTATTTT; cdr3_aa: CSVYGTSGGPVDTQYF
d_call: -; j_call: TRBJ1-2; clone_size: many; v_call: TRBV12-3/TRBV12-4; cdr3_nt: TGTGCCAGCAGTTCCGATCCCCGGACAGCCTATGGCTACACCTTC; cdr3_aa: CASSSDPRTAYGYTF
d_call: -; j_call: TRBJ1-1; clone_size: -; v_call: TRBV12-5; cdr3_nt: TGTGCTAGTGGTTCCGGTCGGACTGAAGCTTTCTTT; cdr3_aa: CASGSGRTEAFF
d_call: -; j_call: TRBJ2-3; clone_size: few; v_call: TRBV2; cdr3_nt: TGTGCCAGCAGTGTTTCGGTTAGCGGCACAGATACGCAGTATTTT; cdr3_aa: CASSVSVSGTDTQYF
d_call: TRBD2; j_call: TRBJ2-1; clone_size: many; v_call: TRBV18; cdr3_nt: TGTGCCAGCTCACCGACGGGGGGGCCCTACAATGAGCAGTTCTTC; cdr3_aa: CASSPTGGPYNEQFF
d_call: TRBD2; j_call: TRBJ2-7; clone_size: -; v_call: TRBV20-1; cdr3_nt: TGCAGTGCTAGCCCCGGCGGGAGATCGTACGAGCAGTACTTC; cdr3_aa: CSASPGGRSYEQYF
d_call: -; j_call: TRBJ1-2; clone_size: few; v_call: TRBV12-3/TRBV12-4; cdr3_nt: TGTGCCAGCAGTATCCCAGGGGCTAGGGACGGCTACACCTTC; cdr3_aa: CASSIPGARDGYTF
d_call: -; j_call: TRBJ2-2; clone_size: -; v_call: TRBV20-1; cdr3_nt: TGCAGTGCCCTAAATAGCGGTCGGAACACCGGGGAGCTGTTTTTT; cdr3_aa: CSALNSGRNTGELFF
d_call: -; j_call: TRBJ1-5; clone_size: few; v_call: TRBV12-3/TRBV12-4; cdr3_nt: TGTGCCAGCAGTTTAGTAGGAACGTATAGCAATCAGCCCCAGCATTTT; cdr3_aa: CASSLVGTYSNQPQHF
d_call: -; j_call: TRBJ2-7; clone_size: -; v_call: TRBV6-2/TRBV6-3; cdr3_nt: TGTGCCAGCAGTTATATCGAACCCTACGAGCAGTACTTC; cdr3_aa: CASSYIEPYEQYF
d_call: TRBD2; j_call: TRBJ2-7; clone_size: -; v_call: TRBV12-3/TRBV12-4; cdr3_nt: TGTGCCAGCAGTTTCCTTAGCGGGACTGTCTACGAGCAGTACTTC; cdr3_aa: CASSFLSGTVYEQYF
d_call: -; j_call: TRBJ2-3; clone_size: few; v_call: TRBV5-5; cdr3_nt: TGTGCCAGCATAGTTCGGGGCACAGATACGCAGTATTTT; cdr3_aa: CASIVRGTDTQYF
d_call: -; j_call: TRBJ2-3; clone_size: few; v_call: TRBV7-8; cdr3_nt: TGTGCCAGCAGCTTAGACCAGATGGGTCCGGCAGATACGCAGTATTTT; cdr3_aa: CASSLDQMGPADTQYF
d_call: -; j_call: TRBJ2-7; clone_size: -; v_call: TRBV5-6; cdr3_nt: TGTGCCAGCACCCGTGAACAGCAGTACTTC; cdr3_aa: CASTREQQYF
d_call: TRBD1; j_call: TRBJ1-5; clone_size: -; v_call: TRBV3-1; cdr3_nt: TGTGCCAGCAGCTCCGGGACAGGGGGCTTACAGCCCCAGCATTTT; cdr3_aa: CASSSGTGGLQPQHF
d_call: TRBD2; j_call: TRBJ2-1; clone_size: -; v_call: TRBV7-9; cdr3_nt: TGTGCCAGCAGACGACTAGCGGGCTCCTACAATGAGCAGTTCTTC; cdr3_aa: CASRRLAGSYNEQFF
d_call: -; j_call: TRBJ2-7; clone_size: once; v_call: TRBV20-1; cdr3_nt: TGCAGTGCGAGACGGGATCCCTACGAGCAGTACTTC; cdr3_aa: CSARRDPYEQYF
d_call: -; j_call: TRBJ1-2; clone_size: few; v_call: TRBV24-1; cdr3_nt: TGTGCCACCAGTGACGGGGACCATGGCTACACCTTC; cdr3_aa: CATSDGDHGYTF
d_call: TRBD1; j_call: TRBJ2-5; clone_size: -; v_call: TRBV6-2/TRBV6-3; cdr3_nt: TGTGCCGTGGAGACAGGGGAGATTCAGGAGACCCAGTACTTC; cdr3_aa: CAVETGEIQETQYF